The 23 T cell receptor beta chains in this list originate from one sample, sequenced in a study of cytomegalovirus exposure and HLA in healthy donors. In the PCR, 60 Vbeta and 13 Jbeta primers were used. The table came from immunoSEQ multiplex PCR; TCRdb's copy has only in-frame clones and leaves some out. The table has about 150,000 clones, roughly 82% seen once; the top ten hold 6.5% to 7.5%. What was sequenced was PBMCs. The receptors here all came from a woman aged 50 to 60 in good health and CMV-seropositive.

This chain joins TRBV7-9 and TRBJ1-3; maybe TRBD1 (5 bases). The CDR3 totals 13 residues. CDR1 and CDR2 from the germline V gene are SEHNR and FQNEAQ (reference sequence). V was trimmed by 0 bases and J by 8 bases, leaving 8 bases between them. The CDR3 loop is CASSLARADTIYF. The CDR3 nucleotides read TGTGCCAGCAGCTTAGCCAGGGCGGACACCATATATTTT.

This clone was seen more than once but under ten times. The chain links TRBV7-2 to TRBJ1-2, with D possibly being TRBD1 (6 bases). Germline V CDR1 and CDR2: SGHTA, FQGNSA. V was cut by 5 bases and J by 6 bases, with 22 bases left in between. CDR3 size: 16 residues. CDR3 nucleotide sequence: TGTGCCAGCAGCCAAGGGGGAGCAGGGATGGGTGATGGCTACACCTTC. It codes for CASSQGGAGMGDGYTF.

This clone was found a few times. The gene calls are TRBV19 and TRBJ1-2; 7 nucleotides align to TRBD1. Looked up from germline, CDR1 is LNHDA and CDR2 is SQIVND (reference sequence). The CDR3 is made up of 17 amino acids. With V trimmed by 2 bases and J by 2 bases, 11 bases remained unmatched. CDR3 in DNA: TGTGCCAGTAGTATATGGGCCGGGACAGTGCTAAACTATGGCTACACCTTC. Residues: CASSIWAGTVLNYGYTF.

The V and J genes are TRBV18 and TRBJ2-3, with TRBD1 matching 9 bases. Losses at the gene ends were 3 bases for V and 0 bases for J; bases not matched to a gene: 4. The CDR3 covers 16 residues. Germline V CDR1 and CDR2: KGHSH, LQKENI. The CDR3 region is CASSPTQGASTDTQYF. Written as DNA, the CDR3 is TGTGCCAGCTCACCGACACAGGGGGCGAGCACAGATACGCAGTATTTT.

The chain links TRBV15 to TRBJ2-2; TRBD2 aligns across 11 bases. The CDR3 has 17 amino acids. The V and J ends lost 3 bases and 7 bases, in that order; junction bases with no gene match: 10. Germline-derived CDR1 and CDR2 are LNHNV and YYDKDF (reference sequence). CDR3 DNA: TGTGCCACCAGCAGTAATATAGCGGGGGGGCCTGGCGGGGAGCTGTTTTTT. Protein product: CATSSNIAGGPGGELFF. The entire variable domain, with the rest obtained from reference TRBV15 and TRBJ2-2, is as follows: DAMVIQNPRYQVTQFGKPVTLSCSQTLNHNVMYWYQQKSSQAPKLLFHYYDKDFNNEADTPDNFQSRRPNTSFCFLDIRSPGLGDTAMYLCATSSNIAGGPGGELFFGEGSRLTVL.

V is TRBV29-1 and J is TRBJ1-3, with D perhaps matching TRBD1 (5 bases). The CDR3 is 14 amino acids. V dropped 3 bases and J dropped 1 base, with 10 bases sitting between them. In germline, CDR1 is SQVTM, CDR2 ANQGSEA. As DNA, the CDR3 is TGCAGCGTTGACTCAGGGATTTCTGGAAACACCATATATTTT. Translated, it gives CSVDSGISGNTIYF.

The chain joins TRBV6-5 to TRBJ1-4; D is unresolved. Germline assignment: CDR1 MNHEY and CDR2 SVGAGI. V shed 6 bases and J shed 6 bases, with 14 bases lying between them. The CDR3 sequence is 14 residues long. The CDR3 loop is CASSKNPGYEKLFF. The CDR3 bases are TGTGCCAGCAGCAAAAACCCAGGTTATGAAAAACTGTTTTTT.

This clone was picked up one time. The rearrangement joins TRBV19 to TRBJ1-5; D uncertain. The V end lost 5 bases, the J end lost 0 bases, and 11 bases lay between the germline ends. From germline, CDR1 is LNHDA and CDR2 SQIVND (reference sequence). The CDR3 has 15 residues. CDR3 sequence reads: CASSPAGNSNQPQHF. In DNA form, the CDR3 reads TGTGCCAGTAGTCCCGCGGGTAATAGCAATCAGCCCCAGCATTTT. The variable domain in full, with the rest retrieved from reference TRBV19 and TRBJ1-5, is DGGITQSPKYLFRKEGQNVTLSCEQNLNHDAMYWYRQDPGQGLRLIYYSQIVNDFQKGDIAEGYSVSREKKESFPLTVTSAQKNPTAFYLCASSPAGNSNQPQHFGDGTRLSIL.

The chain is built from TRBV4-1 and TRBJ2-1; a possible D gene is TRBD1 (5 bases). From germline, CDR1 is MGHRA and CDR2 YSYEKL. The CDR3 contains 15 residues. Trimming shortened V by 0 bases and J by 4 bases, and 10 bases separated the two germline ends. The DNA for the CDR3 is TGCGCCAGCAGCCAAGAAGGGGCTACTTACAATGAGCAGTTCTTC. This sequence encodes CASSQEGATYNEQFF.

The chain uses TRBV29-1 and TRBJ1-4; a possible D gene is TRBD1 (5 bases). Trimming removed 3 bases from V and 7 bases from J, with 12 bases in between. The CDR3 is 13 residues long. The germline gives CDR1 SQVTM, CDR2 ANQGSEA. The CDR3 here is CSVDSQGAEKLFF. The CDR3 bases are TGCAGCGTTGATAGCCAAGGGGCTGAAAAACTGTTTTTT.

The chain recombines TRBV7-9 with TRBJ2-3; 9 nucleotides line up with TRBD1. This CDR3 is 16 amino acids long. Germline V gene lookup returns CDR1 SEHNR and CDR2 FQNEAQ (reference sequence). V gave up 5 bases and J gave up 4 bases; unmatched junction bases: 10. DNA for the CDR3: TGTGCCAGCAGCCCCCCACACAGGGGGCGCCCAGATACGCAGTATTTT. Protein sequence: CASSPPHRGRPDTQYF.

The rearrangement uses TRBV4-3 and TRBJ2-3; no definite D call. CDR1 LGHNA and CDR2 YSLEER come from the germline V gene. The V end was cut by 3 bases, the J end by 1 base, with 14 bases between. This CDR3 contains 16 residues. The CDR3 sequence is CASSQGHRGGTDTQYF. The CDR3 region has the DNA TGCGCCAGCAGCCAGGGTCACCGCGGCGGCACAGATACGCAGTATTTT.

The rearrangement links TRBV27 to TRBJ1-2; TRBD1 might be the D (5 bases). The V end lost 3 bases, the J end lost 10 bases, and 12 bases lay between the germline ends. The CDR3 is made up of 12 amino acids. CDR1 and CDR2 (germline): MNHEY, SMNVEV (reference sequence). CDR3 protein: CASSFGQGTYTF. CDR3 nucleotides: TGTGCCAGCAGTTTCGGGCAGGGAACCTACACCTTC.

The chain couples TRBV14 to TRBJ2-7; no clear D. CDR3 size: 13 residues. CDR1 is SGHDN and CDR2 is FVKESK in the germline V gene. The V and J ends lost 5 bases and 2 bases respectively, with 10 bases between them. This chain's CDR3 is CASSGTVPYEQYF. In DNA form, the CDR3 reads TGTGCCAGCAGCGGTACAGTCCCCTACGAGCAGTACTTC.

The gene calls are TRBV9 and TRBJ1-1; unclear D gene. From germline, CDR1 is SGDLS and CDR2 YYNGEE. Trimming removed 0 bases at V and 3 bases at J, with 9 bases between. CDR3 length equals 14 residues. The CDR3: CASSVVRGDTEAFF. CDR3 DNA sequence: TGTGCCAGCAGCGTAGTGAGAGGCGACACTGAAGCTTTCTTT. The full variable domain, completed using reference TRBV9 and TRBJ1-1, is DSGVTQTPKHLITATGQRVTLRCSPRSGDLSVYWYQQSLDQGLQFLIQYYNGEERAKGNILERFSAQQFPDLHSELNLSSLELGDSALYFCASSVVRGDTEAFFGQGTRLTVV.

The chain combines TRBV6-5 with TRBJ2-7; TRBD1 aligns across 9 bases. Germline assignment: CDR1 MNHEY and CDR2 SVGAGI. The CDR3 is 16 amino acids. The junction had 7 bases not matched to a gene; V was cut back by 2 bases and J by 2 bases. This CDR3 is CASSYVSRTGAYEQYF. CDR3 sequence (DNA): TGTGCCAGCAGTTACGTTTCGCGGACAGGGGCCTACGAGCAGTACTTC.

The CDR3 nucleotides are TGTGCCAGTAGTATAGATCCCCCCACAGCCGCCACCTACAATGAGCAGTTCTTC. Its translation is CASSIDPPTAATYNEQFF. The V and J genes are TRBV19 and TRBJ2-1; D remains ambiguous. This CDR3 is 18 amino acids long. Deletions cut 0 bases from V and 2 bases from J, with 17 bases between. In germline, CDR1 is LNHDA, CDR2 SQIVND (reference sequence).

The CDR3 DNA reads TGCGCCAGCAGCTTGGACAGTCCAGACCCCTGGGCCCAGTACTTC. Translation: CASSLDSPDPWAQYF. V and J are TRBV5-1 and TRBJ2-5; D unresolved. The CDR3 is 15 residues long. V gave up 0 bases and J gave up 9 bases, with 18 bases separating them. CDR1 SGHRS and CDR2 YFSETQ come from the germline V gene.

The V call is TRBV7-6, the J call TRBJ2-3, with TRBD2 matching 12 bases. V shed 7 bases and J 4 bases; nucleotides not matched to a gene: 18. The CDR3 has 19 residues. From germline, CDR1 is SGHVS and CDR2 FNYEAQ. This CDR3 reads CASTPSGGVQTTVPDTQYF. The CDR3 region has the DNA TGTGCCAGCACCCCTAGCGGGGGGGTACAAACAACCGTCCCAGATACGCAGTATTTT.

The chain recombines TRBV7-2 with TRBJ2-3; 8 bases are a match to TRBD2. The CDR3 is 16 amino acids. CDR1 is SGHTA, CDR2 FQGNSA, per germline. V lost 0 bases, J lost 4 bases, and 6 bases stayed unmatched. Here the CDR3 DNA reads TGTGCCAGCAGCTTAGCATCGGGGGGGGGCTCAGATACGCAGTATTTT. Encoded protein: CASSLASGGGSDTQYF.

The rearrangement joins TRBV5-1 to TRBJ1-1; 7 bases fit TRBD1. Germline CDR1 SGHRS, CDR2 YFSETQ. The CDR3 length is 14 residues. Trimming took 6 bases from V and 7 from J; bases not matched to a gene: 12. The DNA of the CDR3 is TGCGCCAGCAATCCCCTCGTCGGGGACAGTGAAGCTTTCTTT. This translates into CASNPLVGDSEAFF. The complete variable domain, with remaining parts taken from reference TRBV5-1 and TRBJ1-1, reads KAGVTQTPRYLIKTRGQQVTLSCSPISGHRSVSWYQQTPGQGLQFLFEYFSETQRNKGNFPGRFSGRQFSNSRSEMNVSTLELGDSALYLCASNPLVGDSEAFFGQGTRLTVV.

The genes are TRBV30 and TRBJ1-1, with 7 bases fitting TRBD1. From germline, CDR1 is GTSNPN and CDR2 SVGIG (reference sequence). There are 12 residues in the CDR3. With V trimmed by 7 bases and J by 4 bases, 6 bases remained unmatched. Written as DNA, the CDR3 is TGTGCCTTCAAGACAGGGATCACTGAAGCTTTCTTT. Translating it yields CAFKTGITEAFF.

The chain joins TRBV5-6 to TRBJ1-3; 9 bases match TRBD1. The V gene end was trimmed by 1 base and the J gene end by 4 bases; junction bases not matched to a gene: 6. This CDR3 region has 16 residues. Per the germline V gene, CDR1 is SGHDT and CDR2 is YYEEEE. CDR3 loop: CASSLFLGTGGNTIYF. The CDR3 DNA sequence: TGTGCCAGCAGCTTGTTTTTGGGGACAGGGGGAAACACCATATATTTT.